Following are 6 T cell receptor beta chains from one sample sequenced in a study of naive and memory T cell subsets. An oligonucleotide containing a UMI was ligated to the 3' end of TCR cDNA. Ligated cDNA underwent four rounds of PCR with nested alpha and beta constant region primers and SP2. From the 5' RACE reads, TCRdb called clonotypes with MiXCR, one entry per CDR3 protein. The sample yields some 60,000 distinct CDR3 sequences, around 8% seen once. These receptors came from a female donor in good health.

At least ten counts were recorded for this clonotype. This rearrangement joins TRBV25-1 to TRBJ1-5; D unclear. V lost 4 bases and J lost 3, with 10 bases in between. The CDR3 extends over 14 amino acids. Looked up from germline, CDR1 is MGHDK and CDR2 is SYGVNS. The CDR3 DNA follows: TGTGCCAGCAGTGGGGGAGCGGACAATCAGCCCCAGCATTTT. It specifies CASSGGADNQPQHF.

This chain connects TRBV7-9 to TRBJ1-1; 7 nucleotides match TRBD1. Germline V lookup: CDR1 SEHNR, CDR2 FQNEAQ (reference sequence). The CDR3 loop spans 14 amino acids. Trimming at V came to 7 bases and at J to 1 base, leaving 6 bases not matched to a gene. CDR3 amino acids: CASTSGQRNTEAFF. The DNA of the CDR3 is TGTGCCAGCACCTCGGGACAGCGGAACACTGAAGCTTTCTTT.

This clonotype was observed many times. The V and J genes are TRBV27 and TRBJ2-7; 8 bases agree with TRBD1. J lost 2 bases, V lost 7 bases, and 10 bases had no gene match. The germline V gene encodes CDR1 MNHEY and CDR2 SMNVEV (reference sequence). This CDR3 spans 15 amino acids. DNA of the CDR3: TGTGCCAGCATGTCCTGGACAGGGCAAACCTACGAGCAGTACTTC. This sequence encodes CASMSWTGQTYEQYF.

On this clonotype itself: The final CDR3 position lacks the conserved phenylalanine or tryptophan, pointing to a likely read error. The chain recombines TRBV4-3 with TRBJ2-3, with a weak D call TRBD2 (5 bases). V was pared by 0 bases and J by 5 bases, with 6 bases between. This CDR3 comprises 13 residues. Germline V CDR1 and CDR2: LGHNA, YSLEER. The CDR3 spells CASSQDEGDTQYS. The CDR3, as DNA: TGCGCCAGCAGCCAAGATGAGGGAGATACGCAGTATTCT.

This clonotype occurred a few times. V gene TRBV29-1 combines with J gene TRBJ2-1, with 8 bases fitting TRBD1. Germline V lookup: CDR1 SQVTM, CDR2 ANQGSEA. The CDR3 loop spans 15 amino acids. The trim removed 3 bases at V and 2 bases at J, leaving 6 bases unmatched. In DNA form, the CDR3 reads TGCAGCGTTGAGAGTGGACAGGGTACCTACAATGAGCAGTTCTTC. Its translation is CSVESGQGTYNEQFF.

This clonotype was counted only a few times. The rearrangement joins TRBV4-2 to TRBJ1-1; TRBD1 matches at 7 bases. Trimming cost V 5 bases and J 0 bases; bases outside gene matches: 3. Germline CDR1 is LGHNA and CDR2 is YNFKEQ. The CDR3 is 14 residues long. The CDR3 DNA is TGTGCCAGCAGCTGGGACAGAATGAACACTGAAGCTTTCTTT. This sequence encodes CASSWDRMNTEAFF.